These T cell receptor beta chains were read from a single sample in a study of blood T cells in healthy people across ages. TCRdb reprocessed the 5' RACE reads via MiXCR and lists one record per CDR3 protein. The table has approximately 780,000 distinct CDR3 sequences, approximately 24% seen once. This sample was shared with a second study, whose subject was T cells of mothers and their children.

Sequencing was carried out using blood. These receptors were collected from a boy younger than 18 in good health. The conserved cysteine and the conserved F or W are not part of the CDR3 here. The order of the fields is CDR3 protein, J gene, V gene, D gene. D genes are given only for firm matches.

cdr3_aa: ASRLGGGLPYEQY
j_call: TRBJ2-7
v_call: TRBV5-1
d_call: NA

cdr3_aa: ASSLTRDTEAF
j_call: TRBJ1-1
v_call: TRBV7-3
d_call: NA

cdr3_aa: ASSLTGATKNIQY
j_call: TRBJ2-4
v_call: TRBV7-3
d_call: NA

cdr3_aa: ASGGQTSTNEKLF
j_call: TRBJ1-4
v_call: TRBV12-5
d_call: NA

cdr3_aa: ASSLNHIRNTEAF
j_call: TRBJ1-1
v_call: TRBV5-1
d_call: NA

cdr3_aa: SARAVFSGVETQY
j_call: TRBJ2-5
v_call: TRBV20-1
d_call: TRBD2

cdr3_aa: ASSLGQGERLAKNIQY
j_call: TRBJ2-4
v_call: TRBV2
d_call: TRBD1

cdr3_aa: ASSLAAASNTGELF
j_call: TRBJ2-2
v_call: TRBV7-9
d_call: NA

cdr3_aa: ASNVAGGETQY
j_call: TRBJ2-5
v_call: TRBV19
d_call: TRBD2

cdr3_aa: ASRPGLADITDTQY
j_call: TRBJ2-3
v_call: TRBV5-1
d_call: TRBD2

cdr3_aa: ASSLSQTGATGELF
j_call: TRBJ2-2
v_call: TRBV5-1
d_call: TRBD1

cdr3_aa: ASSYRGRTGELF
j_call: TRBJ2-2
v_call: TRBV6-2/TRBV6-3
d_call: TRBD1

cdr3_aa: ASSHLKTGSNTGELF
j_call: TRBJ2-2
v_call: TRBV4-2
d_call: TRBD1

cdr3_aa: ASSQGQGSSGNTIY
j_call: TRBJ1-3
v_call: TRBV6-1
d_call: TRBD1

cdr3_aa: ASMGLKNIQY
j_call: TRBJ2-4
v_call: TRBV2
d_call: NA

cdr3_aa: ASRRQVGGTEAF
j_call: TRBJ1-1
v_call: TRBV12-3/TRBV12-4
d_call: NA